These 7 T cell receptor beta chains were all obtained from the same sample, sequenced in a study of immune evolution from preneoplasia to lung adenocarcinoma. Generated by immunoSEQ multiplex PCR, the TCRdb table keeps only in-frame clones and is missing some. This table has fewer than 7,500 clones, roughly 77% appearing once. What was sequenced was FFPE minimally invasive lung adenocarcinoma tissue. The receptors were gathered from a person aged 60 to 80 with lung adenocarcinoma.

This clone was picked up a small number of times. V is TRBV7-3 and J is TRBJ2-1; 12 bases line up with TRBD2. The ends lost 5 bases at V and 9 bases at J; junction bases unmatched: 14. The CDR3 has 17 residues. Germline V gene lookup returns CDR1 SGHTA and CDR2 FQGTGA. The CDR3 here is CASSPFGSSGRAGEQFF. DNA for the CDR3: TGTGCCAGCAGCCCATTTGGGTCTAGCGGGAGGGCTGGTGAGCAGTTCTTC.

The chain has TRBV2 and TRBJ1-1, with TRBD1 as a possible D gene (6 bases). This CDR3 spans 14 amino acids. V was shortened by 11 bases and J by 2 bases, with 18 bases between the two germline ends. Germline V lookup: CDR1 SNHLY, CDR2 FYNNEI. The CDR3 region has the DNA TGTGCCTGCGCCTTAGGACAGACTAACACTGAAGCTTTCTTT. This sequence encodes CACALGQTNTEAFF.

The chain recombines TRBV28 with TRBJ1-2; no reliable D call. Germline CDR1 reads MDHEN; CDR2 reads SYDVKM. V was cut by 6 bases and J by 8 bases, with 19 bases left in between. The CDR3 has 14 amino acids. CDR3 residues: CASRFGWAGWGYTF. The CDR3 region has the DNA TGTGCCAGCAGGTTCGGATGGGCCGGGTGGGGCTACACCTTC.

This chain uses TRBV5-6 with TRBJ2-7; 9 nucleotides align to TRBD2. Germline V CDR1 and CDR2: SGHDT, YYEEEE. The CDR3 length is 14 residues. The junction had 8 bases not matched to a gene; V was cut back by 4 bases and J by 6 bases. The CDR3 bases are TGTGCCAGCAGCCAGGGACTAGCCCTAGGCGAGCAGTACTTC. Protein sequence: CASSQGLALGEQYF. Based on the CDR3 plus reference TRBV5-6 and TRBJ2-7, the full variable domain is DAGVTQSPTHLIKTRGQQVTLRCSPKSGHDTVSWYQQALGQGPQFIFQYYEEEERQRGNFPDRFSGHQFPNYSSELNVNALLLGDSALYLCASSQGLALGEQYFGPGTRLTVT.

V usage is TRBV29-1 and J usage is TRBJ2-7, with 8 bases lining up with TRBD1. Trimming took 5 bases from V and 5 from J; bases not matched to a gene: 11. The CDR3 runs to 14 residues. CDR1 SQVTM and CDR2 ANQGSEA come from the germline V gene. Here the CDR3 DNA reads TGCAGCGTTCTAGGACAGGGTGTAACTAACGAGCAGTACTTC. It yields the protein CSVLGQGVTNEQYF.

V gene TRBV6-4 combines with J gene TRBJ2-3, with 8 nucleotides matching TRBD2. The V segment lost 6 bases and the J segment 0 bases; nucleotides outside the gene matches: 11. The germline V gene encodes CDR1 MRHNA and CDR2 SNTAGT. CDR3 length equals 17 residues. CDR3: CASRERASSGSTDTQYF. The CDR3 DNA reads as TGTGCCAGCAGGGAGCGGGCCTCTAGCGGGAGCACAGATACGCAGTATTTT.

The chain employs TRBV5-1 and TRBJ2-5; D possibly corresponds to TRBD1 (6 bases). The germline V gene encodes CDR1 SGHRS and CDR2 YFSETQ. V was pared by 0 bases and J by 1 base, with 10 bases between. The CDR3 length is 15 residues. The CDR3 loop is CASSLVGATQETQYF. The CDR3 region has the DNA TGCGCCAGCAGCTTGGTGGGGGCAACCCAAGAGACCCAGTACTTC.